A single sample gave rise to the 6 T cell receptor beta chains below, sequenced in a study of a mutant IDH1 vaccine in newly diagnosed glioma. Assay used: immunoSEQ multiplex PCR; TCRdb lists only in-frame clones, some missing. Among 60,000 to 75,000 clones, over 70% were seen once, and the ten largest hold 4.6%. The time point denotes: baseline, week 1 (first vaccination visit). Treatment defined: pre-vaccination baseline after standard-of-care therapy. Sequences were derived from peripheral blood mononuclear cells (PBMCs), sampled from a glioma patient treated with radiotherapy, temozolomide or both. These receptors were obtained from a woman between 18 and 29 years old with glioma. Some clones in this sample may be carry-over from other donors' samples.

The chain is built from TRBV29-1 and TRBJ1-4; 8 bases fit TRBD1. Germline values: CDR1 SQVTM, CDR2 ANQGSEA. J was trimmed by 4 bases and V by 5 bases; bases with no gene match: 3. CDR3 length: 13 amino acids. CDR3 sequence reads: CSVSDRVNEKLFF. CDR3 sequence (DNA): TGCAGCGTTTCGGACAGGGTTAATGAAAAACTGTTTTTT.

The chain employs TRBV6-5 and TRBJ2-3; D unresolved. V lost 7 bases and J lost 4, with 18 bases in between. The CDR3 loop spans 15 amino acids. Germline-derived CDR1 and CDR2 are MNHEY and SVGAGI. The CDR3 DNA follows: TGTGCCAGCAATAGACTCCTTACCGGCCCAGATACGCAGTATTTT. Amino acids: CASNRLLTGPDTQYF.

The CDR3 region has the DNA TGCGCCAGCAGCTTGGCCGCGGAATGGAAAGGGGACGAGCAGTACTTC. Translating gives CASSLAAEWKGDEQYF. The chain uses TRBV5-1 and TRBJ2-7; possibly TRBD1 for D (5 bases). Trimming took 0 bases from V and 5 from J, leaving 18 bases between them. The CDR3 contains 16 residues. The V gene's germline CDR1 is SGHRS and CDR2 YFSETQ. Supplemented by reference TRBV5-1 and TRBJ2-7, the full variable domain reads KAGVTQTPRYLIKTRGQQVTLSCSPISGHRSVSWYQQTPGQGLQFLFEYFSETQRNKGNFPGRFSGRQFSNSRSEMNVSTLELGDSALYLCASSLAAEWKGDEQYFGPGTRLTVT.

Only a few counts were recorded for this clone. The chain uses TRBV5-5 and TRBJ2-2, with 8 bases aligning to TRBD2. Trimming at V came to 2 bases and at J to 2 bases, leaving 5 bases not matched to a gene. The CDR3 covers 16 residues. Germline CDR1 is SGHKS and CDR2 is YYEKEE (reference sequence). The chain's CDR3 is CASSFHGRGNTGELFF. The DNA for the CDR3 is TGTGCCAGCAGCTTTCACGGGAGGGGAAACACCGGGGAGCTGTTTTTT.

V usage is TRBV6-5 and J usage is TRBJ1-3, with D unresolved. CDR1 MNHEY and CDR2 SVGAGI come from the germline V gene. The CDR3 runs to 14 residues. Trimming stripped 7 bases from V and 1 base from J, with 11 bases between. CDR3 loop: CASKVILSGNTIYF. The CDR3 DNA follows: TGTGCCAGCAAAGTCATCCTTTCTGGAAACACCATATATTTT.

The count of this clone is one. V and J are TRBV6-5 and TRBJ2-1, with TRBD2 identical over 14 bases. The CDR3 has 14 residues. Germline values: CDR1 MNHEY, CDR2 SVGAGI. The ends lost 8 bases at V and 7 bases at J; junction bases unmatched: 4. The CDR3 region has the DNA TGTGCCAGCCGGGGACTAGCGGGAGTAAATGAGCAGTTCTTC. Its protein is CASRGLAGVNEQFF.